One and the same sample provided the 18 T cell receptor beta chains below, sequenced in a study of T cells in localized non-small cell lung cancer. TCRdb keeps only in-frame clones here, not all; method: immunoSEQ multiplex PCR. The sample comprises 70,000 to 100,000 clones, approximately 91% of which are singletons, and roughly 4.3% rests with the top ten. The sequencing used PBMCs, collected before any cancer treatment. The receptor source for this set is a woman aged 35 to 75 with stage II squamous cell lung carcinoma.

The chain has TRBV7-9 and TRBJ2-7; no firm D call. The CDR3 is made up of 14 amino acids. The germline V and J ends were trimmed by 5 bases and 4 bases, with 15 bases remaining between them. Germline V CDR1 and CDR2: SEHNR, FQNEAQ (reference sequence). The CDR3 here is CASSLPANEYEQYF. CDR3 sequence (DNA): TGTGCCAGCAGCCTCCCAGCTAATGAGTACGAGCAGTACTTC.

This sequence joins TRBV7-9 and TRBJ2-7, with D possibly being TRBD1 or TRBD2 (5 bases each). Trimming left V 1 base short and J 2 bases short, with 12 bases between. Germline V gives CDR1 SEHNR, CDR2 FQNEAQ (reference sequence). The CDR3 sequence is 15 residues long. CDR3 DNA sequence: TGTGCCAGCAGCTTAGATGGGACGGCTGCCTACGAGCAGTACTTC. It is translated as CASSLDGTAAYEQYF. Drawing the rest from reference TRBV7-9 and TRBJ2-7, the complete variable domain is DTGVSQNPRHKITKRGQNVTFRCDPISEHNRLYWYRQTLGQGPEFLTYFQNEAQLEKSRLLSDRFSAERPKGSFSTLEIQRTEQGDSAMYLCASSLDGTAAYEQYFGPGTRLTVT.

The V and J genes are TRBV10-1 and TRBJ2-7, with D perhaps matching TRBD2 (5 bases). Trimming removed 5 bases at V and 2 bases at J, with 13 bases between. Germline V gene sequence: CDR1 WNHNN, CDR2 SYGVQD (reference sequence). This CDR3 region has 14 residues. The CDR3 region is CASSRRVPPYEQYF. CDR3 coding DNA: TGCGCCAGCAGTAGGCGGGTCCCCCCCTACGAGCAGTACTTC.

The rearrangement links TRBV2 to TRBJ1-1; D is uncertain. CDR3 length: 14 residues. The V end lost 2 bases, the J end lost 5 bases, and 12 bases lay between the germline ends. The V gene's germline CDR1 is SNHLY and CDR2 FYNNEI. CDR3 protein: CASSETRAGTEAFF. CDR3 bases: TGTGCCAGCAGTGAAACCCGGGCGGGAACTGAAGCTTTCTTT.

The V and J genes are TRBV11-2 and TRBJ2-3, with 7 bases aligning to TRBD2. Trimming cost V 3 bases and J 9 bases; bases outside gene matches: 15. Per the germline V gene, CDR1 is SGHAT and CDR2 is FQNNGV. The CDR3 runs to 16 residues. CDR3 sequence: CASSFGPVGAGNTQYF. The CDR3 DNA sequence: TGTGCCAGCAGCTTCGGTCCCGTTGGAGCGGGGAACACGCAGTATTTT.

This rearrangement joins TRBV19 to TRBJ2-2; D uncertain. The CDR3 spans 14 residues. The germline gives CDR1 LNHDA, CDR2 SQIVND (reference sequence). Trimming took off 3 bases at V and 2 bases at J, with 7 bases between the two ends. The CDR3 spells CASSMNLNTGELFF. CDR3 nucleotide sequence: TGTGCCAGTAGTATGAACCTAAACACCGGGGAGCTGTTTTTT.

The gene calls are TRBV5-8 and TRBJ2-2; possibly TRBD2 for D (6 bases). Germline V lookup: CDR1 SGHTS, CDR2 YDEGEE. This CDR3 is 15 amino acids long. V was pared by 3 bases and J by 7 bases, with 16 bases between. CDR3 DNA sequence: TGTGCCAGCAGCTCCTGGCGGGGCGCCGGCGGGGAGCTGTTTTTT. Its protein is CASSSWRGAGGELFF.

This chain connects TRBV29-1 to TRBJ2-7; D call uncertain. CDR1 is SQVTM, CDR2 ANQGSEA, per germline. CDR3 length equals 12 residues. Trimming cost V 4 bases and J 1 base, with 8 bases left between them. Written as DNA, the CDR3 is TGCAGCGTTGTATTTGGATCCTACGAGCAGTACTTC. It is translated as CSVVFGSYEQYF.

The chain has TRBV5-1 and TRBJ1-2, with no clear D. The CDR3 extends over 15 amino acids. V was shortened by 3 bases and J by 0 bases, with 12 bases between the two germline ends. The germline V gene has CDR1 SGHRS and CDR2 YFSETQ. The CDR3 protein is CASSSDGWANYGYTF. The CDR3 DNA sequence: TGCGCCAGCAGCTCGGACGGATGGGCTAACTATGGCTACACCTTC.

A single count supports this clone. The CDR3 sequence: CASSPGTGFGWNTEAFF. For the CDR3, the DNA is TGTGCCAGCAGCCCCGGGACAGGATTCGGATGGAACACTGAAGCTTTCTTT. J is TRBJ1-1 and V is TRBV7-9, with 8 bases that match TRBD1. CDR3 length: 17 residues. Germline V lookup: CDR1 SEHNR, CDR2 FQNEAQ (reference sequence). V shed 5 bases, J shed 1 base, and the junction held 12 bases outside the gene matches.

This chain links TRBV25-1 with TRBJ2-5; a weak D match, TRBD1 (7 bases). The ends were cut back, 2 bases at V and 5 bases at J, with 15 bases in the middle. Germline CDR1 is MGHDK and CDR2 is SYGVNS. The CDR3 runs 15 residues. CDR3 region: CASSEPGGGIETQYF. CDR3 in DNA: TGTGCCAGCAGTGAACCAGGGGGAGGTATTGAGACCCAGTACTTC.

The chain combines TRBV30 with TRBJ2-5; 8 bases are a match to TRBD1. This CDR3 spans 13 amino acids. The junction had 7 bases not matched to a gene; V was cut back by 5 bases and J by 5 bases. CDR1 and CDR2 (germline): GTSNPN, SVGIG (reference sequence). The CDR3 sequence is CAWQLRGLETQYF. The CDR3 coding sequence is TGTGCCTGGCAACTCAGGGGGCTGGAGACCCAGTACTTC.

This chain joins TRBV5-5 and TRBJ2-7; TRBD1 is a possible D gene (5 bases). CDR1 SGHKS and CDR2 YYEKEE come from the germline V gene (reference sequence). This CDR3 has 15 residues. Trimming left V 4 bases short and J 6 bases short, with 20 bases between. The CDR3 region has the DNA TGTGCCAGCAGCCCCGAGGCTGGGGCGACCGGCGAGCAGTACTTC. This codes for CASSPEAGATGEQYF. The full variable domain, rest sourced from reference TRBV5-5 and TRBJ2-7, is DAGVTQSPTHLIKTRGQQVTLRCSPISGHKSVSWYQQVLGQGPQFIFQYYEKEERGRGNFPDRFSARQFPNYSSELNVNALLLGDSALYLCASSPEAGATGEQYFGPGTRLTVT.

The chain has TRBV19 and TRBJ1-1, with a possible D match to TRBD1 (5 bases). V dropped 6 bases and J dropped 1 base, with 9 bases sitting between them. The CDR3 is 13 residues long. Germline V gene lookup returns CDR1 LNHDA and CDR2 SQIVND (reference sequence). CDR3 loop: CASRTTGNTEAFF. DNA for the CDR3: TGTGCCAGTAGGACCACAGGGAACACTGAAGCTTTCTTT.

The rearrangement joins TRBV28 to TRBJ2-1; tentative D call: TRBD2 (7 bases). Germline V gene data show CDR1 as MDHEN and CDR2 as SYDVKM. CDR3 length: 15 amino acids. V was trimmed by 7 bases and J by 4 bases, leaving 17 bases between them. CDR3 residues: CASMASGGAYNEQFF. CDR3 DNA sequence: TGTGCCAGCATGGCCTCGGGGGGCGCTTACAATGAGCAGTTCTTC. Supplemented by reference TRBV28 and TRBJ2-1, the full variable domain reads DVKVTQSSRYLVKRTGEKVFLECVQDMDHENMFWYRQDPGLGLRLIYFSYDVKMKEKGDIPEGYSVSREKKERFSLILESASTNQTSMYLCASMASGGAYNEQFFGPGTRLTVL.

The genes are TRBV7-2 and TRBJ1-2; D is ambiguous. The CDR3 length is 13 residues. Per germline, CDR1 SGHTA and CDR2 FQGNSA. The V and J ends lost 3 bases and 11 bases respectively, with 16 bases between them. Written as DNA, the CDR3 is TGTGCCAGCAGCTTGGGTAAATTAAGCCTGTACACCTTC. Protein: CASSLGKLSLYTF.

This clone has only one observation. The chain joins TRBV6-1 to TRBJ1-4; 7 nucleotides match TRBD1. J gave up 4 bases and V 6 bases, and 5 bases lay outside the gene matches. The germline gives CDR1 MNHNS, CDR2 SASEGT. The CDR3 has 14 residues. CDR3 in DNA: TGTGCCAGCAGAGCGGGACAGTTTAATGAAAAACTGTTTTTT. Encoded protein: CASRAGQFNEKLFF.

This chain joins TRBV6-5 and TRBJ1-1, with D perhaps TRBD1 (5 bases). CDR1 is MNHEY and CDR2 is SVGAGI in the germline V gene. Deletions cut 6 bases from V and 5 bases from J, with 10 bases between. CDR3 size: 12 residues. The CDR3 is CASRPQGTEAFF. The CDR3 DNA sequence: TGTGCCAGCAGGCCTCAGGGAACTGAAGCTTTCTTT.